This TCR beta chain is drawn from a study of blood T cell repertoires in COVID-19. Across the whole study: The analysed material was cDNA or gDNA that came from T cells, B-cell-depleted T cells, or PBMCs.

Measured with immunoSEQ multiplex PCR; TCRdb has only the in-frame clones, and not every one. The data contain approximately 200,000 clones, over 75% of them seen just once; the ten biggest clones take up about 9.3%. Trimming removed 0 bases at V and 0 bases at J, with 6 bases between. The CDR3 has 14 amino acids. The germline V gene encodes CDR1 LGHNA and CDR2 YNFKEQ. The chain recombines TRBV4-2 with TRBJ2-7; D is undetermined. The receptor's source is a man aged 35 to 55 who had recovered from COVID-19. The sequenced sample consisted of PBMCs or T cells enriched from blood (not recorded which). For the CDR3, the DNA is TGTGCCAGCAGCCAAGATCGACTCTCCTACGAGCAGTACTTC. Translating gives CASSQDRLSYEQYF.